One sample yielded the 13 T cell receptor beta chains listed below, sequenced in a study of cytomegalovirus exposure and HLA in healthy donors. A multiplex PCR was run with 60 Vbeta primers and 13 Jbeta primers. Profiling relied on immunoSEQ multiplex PCR, and the TCRdb table lists in-frame clones only, not all of them. The sample consists of 150,000 or so clones, around 80% of them appearing once. Material for sequencing was PBMCs. The source is a man aged 50 or older in good health and CMV-seronegative.

The V call is TRBV6-5, the J call TRBJ1-5; 8 positions match TRBD1. J was trimmed by 5 bases and V by 4 bases; bases with no gene match: 1. The CDR3 sequence is 13 residues long. The germline gives CDR1 MNHEY, CDR2 SVGAGI. Written as DNA, the CDR3 is TGTGCCAGCAGTTCGGACAGGGATCAGCCCCAGCATTTT. Residues: CASSSDRDQPQHF.

The chain couples TRBV6-6 to TRBJ1-1; the D is unclear. This CDR3 comprises 12 residues. The germline V gene encodes CDR1 MNHNY and CDR2 SVGAGI (reference sequence). V was clipped by 6 bases and J by 0 bases, with 5 bases between them. The CDR3 DNA reads as TGTGCCAGCAGGGTAGTGAACACTGAAGCTTTCTTT. Its translation is CASRVVNTEAFF.

This clone was seen once. The chain is built from TRBV28 and TRBJ2-3, with D possibly being TRBD1 (7 bases). The germline V and J ends were trimmed by 3 bases and 2 bases, with 12 bases remaining between them. The CDR3 contains 15 residues. Germline V CDR1 and CDR2: MDHEN, SYDVKM. CDR3 coding DNA: TGTGCCAGCAGTTTGCGGGACAGTTTCACAGATACGCAGTATTTT. Its translation is CASSLRDSFTDTQYF.

This sequence joins TRBV29-1 and TRBJ1-1; D is possibly TRBD1 (5 bases). Trimming shortened V by 8 bases and J by 5 bases, and 12 bases separated the two germline ends. Per the germline V gene, CDR1 is SQVTM and CDR2 is ANQGSEA. This CDR3 is built from 11 residues. The CDR3 here is CSSRGGTEAFF. DNA for the CDR3: TGCAGCTCCCGTGGGGGGACTGAAGCTTTCTTT. The full variable domain, its missing parts supplied by reference TRBV29-1 and TRBJ1-1, is SAVISQKPSRDICQRGTSLTIQCQVDSQVTMMFWYRQQPGQSLTLIATANQGSEATYESGFVIDKFPISRPNLTFSTLTVSNMSPEDSSIYLCSSRGGTEAFFGQGTRLTVV.

The chain links TRBV5-6 to TRBJ2-7; the match to TRBD2 covers 9 bases. The CDR3 runs 14 residues. V dropped 7 bases and J dropped 9; count of bases not matched to a gene: 14. CDR1 SGHDT and CDR2 YYEEEE come from the germline V gene. In nucleotides, the CDR3 is TGTGCCAGCGCGTATAGCGGGAGTTATCAGGTGCAGTACTTC. This sequence encodes CASAYSGSYQVQYF. The full variable domain, completed using reference TRBV5-6 and TRBJ2-7, is DAGVTQSPTHLIKTRGQQVTLRCSPKSGHDTVSWYQQALGQGPQFIFQYYEEEERQRGNFPDRFSGHQFPNYSSELNVNALLLGDSALYLCASAYSGSYQVQYFGPGTRLTVT.

The chain carries TRBV30 and TRBJ1-1; D unclear. Germline V CDR1 and CDR2: GTSNPN, SVGIG (reference sequence). Trimming pared 0 bases from V and 9 bases from J, leaving 8 bases between. This CDR3 is built from 11 residues. The CDR3 sequence: CAWSVRGQAFF. Written as DNA, the CDR3 is TGTGCCTGGAGTGTCCGAGGCCAAGCTTTCTTT.

This chain joins TRBV19 and TRBJ2-6; TRBD2 agrees at 7 bases. Germline V gives CDR1 LNHDA, CDR2 SQIVND (reference sequence). With 8 bases clipped from V and 0 bases from J, the junction kept 7 bases outside the gene matches. CDR3 length: 16 residues. The CDR3 reads CASRGVGLSGANVLTF. CDR3 sequence (DNA): TGTGCCAGTCGGGGGGTGGGCCTCTCTGGGGCCAACGTCCTGACTTTC.

The V call is TRBV6-6, the J call TRBJ2-1; 8 bases are shared with TRBD2. Per germline, CDR1 MNHNY and CDR2 SVGAGI (reference sequence). Trimming at V came to 6 bases and at J to 4 bases, leaving 11 bases not matched to a gene. This CDR3 is 16 amino acids long. CDR3 nucleotide sequence: TGTGCCAGCAGCTCTACCCCTAGCGGGCTATACAATGAGCAGTTCTTC. Translating it yields CASSSTPSGLYNEQFF.

This chain connects TRBV11-1 to TRBJ1-1; a possible D gene is TRBD1 (5 bases). CDR3 length: 14 residues. CDR1 and CDR2 from the germline V gene are SGHAT and FQDESV (reference sequence). The germline V and J ends were trimmed by 5 bases and 5 bases, with 15 bases remaining between them. CDR3 bases: TGTGCCAGCAGCCAACGCTTAGGGGCTACTGAAGCTTTCTTT. As protein: CASSQRLGATEAFF.

The chain uses TRBV6-5 and TRBJ2-6; TRBD2 is a possible D gene (5 bases). V was clipped by 2 bases and J by 4 bases, with 9 bases between them. Germline V gene data show CDR1 as MNHEY and CDR2 as SVGAGI. CDR3 length equals 15 residues. The DNA of the CDR3 is TGTGCCAGCAGTTACGAGGGAGTGGGGGCCAACGTCCTGACTTTC. This sequence encodes CASSYEGVGANVLTF.

The J gene is TRBJ2-3, the V gene TRBV5-6, with D uncertain. Germline CDR1 and CDR2: SGHDT and YYEEEE. The CDR3 has 16 amino acids. Trimming pared 0 bases from V and 3 bases from J, leaving 14 bases between. The CDR3 reads CASSLELRSATDTQYF. CDR3 sequence (DNA): TGTGCCAGCAGCTTGGAGCTTAGGAGTGCAACAGATACGCAGTATTTT. Supplemented by reference TRBV5-6 and TRBJ2-3, the full variable domain reads DAGVTQSPTHLIKTRGQQVTLRCSPKSGHDTVSWYQQALGQGPQFIFQYYEEEERQRGNFPDRFSGHQFPNYSSELNVNALLLGDSALYLCASSLELRSATDTQYFGPGTRLTVL.

This clone was counted a few times. The chain employs TRBV18 and TRBJ1-1; D perhaps matches TRBD1 (5 bases). Trimming removed 2 bases at V and 3 bases at J, with 13 bases between. CDR3 length equals 15 residues. The germline V gene encodes CDR1 KGHSH and CDR2 LQKENI. As DNA, the CDR3 is TGTGCCAGCTCACCAAGTACGGGAGGGGACACTGAAGCTTTCTTT. Translated, it gives CASSPSTGGDTEAFF.

The DNA for the CDR3 is TGTGCCAGCAGCCCAGATCGCAGGGGGCCTGAGACCCAGTACTTC. It specifies CASSPDRRGPETQYF. The chain employs TRBV11-3 and TRBJ2-5; 8 positions agree with TRBD1. This CDR3 has 15 amino acids. CDR1 is SGHNT and CDR2 is YENEEA in the germline V gene. V lost 5 bases, J lost 5 bases, and 10 bases stayed unmatched.